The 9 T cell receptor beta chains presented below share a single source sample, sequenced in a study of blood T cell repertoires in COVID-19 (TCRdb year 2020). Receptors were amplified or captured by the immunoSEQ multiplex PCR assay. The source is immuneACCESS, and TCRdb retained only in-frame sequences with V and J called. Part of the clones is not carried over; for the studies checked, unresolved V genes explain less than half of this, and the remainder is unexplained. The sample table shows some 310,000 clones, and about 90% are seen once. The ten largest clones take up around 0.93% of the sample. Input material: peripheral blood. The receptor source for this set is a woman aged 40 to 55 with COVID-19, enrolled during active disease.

The CDR3 region has the DNA TGTGCCAGCAGTAACGACAGGGGGACCTACGAGCAGTACTTC. Amino acid sequence: CASSNDRGTYEQYF. The V gene is TRBV6-5, the J gene TRBJ2-7, with TRBD1 matching 9 bases. The ends lost 5 bases at V and 2 bases at J; junction bases unmatched: 4. Germline V gene sequence: CDR1 MNHEY, CDR2 SVGAGI. The CDR3 is 14 residues long.

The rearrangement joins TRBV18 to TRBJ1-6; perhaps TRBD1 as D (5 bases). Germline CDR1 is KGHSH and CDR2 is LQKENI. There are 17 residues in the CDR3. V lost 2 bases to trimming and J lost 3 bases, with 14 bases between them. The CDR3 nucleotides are TGTGCCAGCTCACCAACAGGCTTAACCGGCTATAATTCACCCCTCCACTTT. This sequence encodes CASSPTGLTGYNSPLHF.

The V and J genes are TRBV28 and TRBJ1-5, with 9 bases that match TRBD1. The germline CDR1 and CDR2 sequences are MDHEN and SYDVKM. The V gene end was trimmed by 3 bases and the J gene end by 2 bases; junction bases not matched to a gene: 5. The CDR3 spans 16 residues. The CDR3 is CASSFHRGQGNQPQHF. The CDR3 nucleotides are TGTGCCAGCAGTTTCCACAGGGGGCAGGGCAATCAGCCCCAGCATTTT.

CDR3: CASSPMTGSTEAFF. The CDR3 DNA sequence: TGTGCCAGCAGTCCAATGACAGGGAGCACTGAAGCTTTCTTT. This chain connects TRBV6-5 to TRBJ1-1, with 7 bases identical to TRBD1. Trimming cost V 5 bases and J 4 bases; bases outside gene matches: 7. This CDR3 contains 14 residues. Per the germline V gene, CDR1 is MNHEY and CDR2 is SVGAGI.

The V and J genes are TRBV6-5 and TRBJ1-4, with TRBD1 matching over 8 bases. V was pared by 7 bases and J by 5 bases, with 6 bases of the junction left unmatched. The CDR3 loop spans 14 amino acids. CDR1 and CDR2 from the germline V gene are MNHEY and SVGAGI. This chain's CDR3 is CASTRDRQNEKLFF. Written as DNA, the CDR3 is TGTGCCAGCACCAGGGACAGGCAAAATGAAAAACTGTTTTTT.

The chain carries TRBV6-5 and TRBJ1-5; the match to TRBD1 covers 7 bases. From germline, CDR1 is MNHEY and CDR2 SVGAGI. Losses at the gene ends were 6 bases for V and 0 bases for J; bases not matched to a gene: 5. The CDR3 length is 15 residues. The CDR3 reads CASRETGYSNQPQHF. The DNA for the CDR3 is TGTGCCAGCAGAGAGACAGGGTATAGCAATCAGCCCCAGCATTTT.

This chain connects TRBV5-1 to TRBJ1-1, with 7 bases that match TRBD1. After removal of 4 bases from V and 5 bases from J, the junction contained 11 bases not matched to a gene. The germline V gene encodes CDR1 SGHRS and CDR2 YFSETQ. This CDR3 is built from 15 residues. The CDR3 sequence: CASSLGTAAETEAFF. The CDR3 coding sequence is TGCGCCAGCAGCCTAGGGACAGCGGCGGAGACTGAAGCTTTCTTT.

The CDR3 region is CASSTRQGPPTDTQYF. CDR3 bases: TGTGCCAGCAGCACCAGACAGGGCCCCCCCACAGATACGCAGTATTTT. V usage is TRBV9 and J usage is TRBJ2-3, with 7 bases that match TRBD1. The germline V gene encodes CDR1 SGDLS and CDR2 YYNGEE. This CDR3 region has 16 residues. V shed 4 bases and J 2 bases; nucleotides not matched to a gene: 10.

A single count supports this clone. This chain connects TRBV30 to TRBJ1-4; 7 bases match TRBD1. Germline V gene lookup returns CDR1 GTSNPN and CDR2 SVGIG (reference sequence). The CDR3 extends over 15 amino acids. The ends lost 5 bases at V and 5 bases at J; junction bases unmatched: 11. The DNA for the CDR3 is TGTGCCTGGGGGTGGACAGGCGTCGGGAATGAAAAACTGTTTTTT. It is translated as CAWGWTGVGNEKLFF. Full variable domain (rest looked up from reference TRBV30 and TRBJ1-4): SQTIHQWPATLVQPVGSPLSLECTVEGTSNPNLYWYRQAAGRGLQLLFYSVGIGQISSEVPQNLSASRPQDRQFILSSKKLLLSDSGFYLCAWGWTGVGNEKLFFGSGTQLSVL.